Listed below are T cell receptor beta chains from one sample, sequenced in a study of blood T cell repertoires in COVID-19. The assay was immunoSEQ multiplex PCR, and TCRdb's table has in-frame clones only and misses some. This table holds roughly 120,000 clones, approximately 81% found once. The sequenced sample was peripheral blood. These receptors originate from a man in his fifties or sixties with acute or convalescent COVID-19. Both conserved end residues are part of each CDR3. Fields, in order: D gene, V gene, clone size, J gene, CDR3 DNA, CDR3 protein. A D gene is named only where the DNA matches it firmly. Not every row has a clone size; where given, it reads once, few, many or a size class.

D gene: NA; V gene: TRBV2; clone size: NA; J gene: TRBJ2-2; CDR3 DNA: TGTGCCAGCAGTGGGACGGGGTGGAACACCGGGGAGCTGTTTTTT; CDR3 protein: CASSGTGWNTGELFF
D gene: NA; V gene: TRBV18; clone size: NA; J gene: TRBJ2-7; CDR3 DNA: TGTGCCAGCTCACCACCATCCTCTTACGAGCAGTACTTC; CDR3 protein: CASSPPSSYEQYF
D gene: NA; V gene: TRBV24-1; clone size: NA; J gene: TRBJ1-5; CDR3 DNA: TGTGCCACCAGTGATTTGTGGGGAGGGGGCAATCAGCCCCAGCATTTT; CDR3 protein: CATSDLWGGGNQPQHF
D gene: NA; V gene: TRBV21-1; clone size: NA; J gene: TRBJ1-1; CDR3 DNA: TGTGCCAGCAGCAATGGCAGGGGGCGATTGGGAACTGAAGCTTTCTTT; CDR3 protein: CASSNGRGRLGTEAFF
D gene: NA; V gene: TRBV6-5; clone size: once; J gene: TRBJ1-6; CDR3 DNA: TGTGCCAGCGCCGGAGGGAAAGGTTCACCCCTCCACTTT; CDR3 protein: CASAGGKGSPLHF
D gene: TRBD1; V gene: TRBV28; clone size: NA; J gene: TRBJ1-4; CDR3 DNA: TGTGCCAGCAGTTTACCCGGGACAGGGAGTGAAAAACTGTTTTTT; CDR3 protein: CASSLPGTGSEKLFF
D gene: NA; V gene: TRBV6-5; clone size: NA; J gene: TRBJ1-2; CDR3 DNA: TGTGCCAGCACCAGTCTAGGGACTGTCAGACATGGCTACACCTTC; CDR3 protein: CASTSLGTVRHGYTF
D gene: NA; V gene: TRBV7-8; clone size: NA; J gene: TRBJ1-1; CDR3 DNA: TGTGCCAGCAGCTTAGCGTTGGGGGGTGTACGGGAAGCTTTCTTT; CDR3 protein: CASSLALGGVREAFF
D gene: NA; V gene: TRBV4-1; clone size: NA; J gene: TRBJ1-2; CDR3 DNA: TGCGCCAGCAGCCAGTATCCCGAGAGGGGCTACACCTTC; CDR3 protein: CASSQYPERGYTF
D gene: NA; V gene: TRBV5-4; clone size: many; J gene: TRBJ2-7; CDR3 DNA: TGTGCCAGCAGCTTGAAAGTCATGGCTTCGGGGGAGCAGTACTTC; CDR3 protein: CASSLKVMASGEQYF
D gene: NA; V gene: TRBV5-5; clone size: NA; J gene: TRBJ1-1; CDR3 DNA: TGTGCCAGCAGCTTGGCGGGGATGACTACGATGAACACTGAAGCTTTCTTT; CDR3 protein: CASSLAGMTTMNTEAFF
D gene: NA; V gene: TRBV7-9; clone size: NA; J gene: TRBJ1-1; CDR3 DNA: TGTGCCAGCAGACAACAGGGTAACACTGAAGCTTTCTTT; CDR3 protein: CASRQQGNTEAFF
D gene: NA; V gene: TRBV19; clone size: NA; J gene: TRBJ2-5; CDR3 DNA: TGTGCCAGTAGCGTAGAGTTCCAAGAGACCCAGTACTTC; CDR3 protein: CASSVEFQETQYF
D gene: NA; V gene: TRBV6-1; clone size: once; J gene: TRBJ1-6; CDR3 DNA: TGTGCCAGCAGTGACGGGGATCACTATAATTCACCCCTCCACTTT; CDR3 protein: CASSDGDHYNSPLHF
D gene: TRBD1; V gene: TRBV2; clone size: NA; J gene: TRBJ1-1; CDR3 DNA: TGTGCCAGCAGTAGACAGGGGTCCACTGAAGCTTTCTTT; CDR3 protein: CASSRQGSTEAFF
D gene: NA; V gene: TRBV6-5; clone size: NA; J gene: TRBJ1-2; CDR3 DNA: TGTGCCAGCAGTCCCTACTCGGTCCAGGGCTATGGCTACACCTTC; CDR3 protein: CASSPYSVQGYGYTF
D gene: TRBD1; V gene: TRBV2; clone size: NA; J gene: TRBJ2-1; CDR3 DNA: TGTGCCAGCTCGGACAGGGGCTCCTACAATGAGCAGTTCTTC; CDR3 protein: CASSDRGSYNEQFF
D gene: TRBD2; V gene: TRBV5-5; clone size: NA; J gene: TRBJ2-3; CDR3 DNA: TGTGCCAGCAGCACCCGACTAGCGGGGGTCCCGGGCCCCACAGATACGCAGTATTTT; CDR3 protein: CASSTRLAGVPGPTDTQYF
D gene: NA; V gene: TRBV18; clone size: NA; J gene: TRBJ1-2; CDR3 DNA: TGTGCCAGCTCACCAGAGGGCTCTAACTATGGCTACACCTTC; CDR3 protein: CASSPEGSNYGYTF
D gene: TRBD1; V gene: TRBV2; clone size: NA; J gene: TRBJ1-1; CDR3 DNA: TGTGCCAGCAGTGAAGAGGGACAGTTGAACACTGAAGCTTTCTTT; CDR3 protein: CASSEEGQLNTEAFF
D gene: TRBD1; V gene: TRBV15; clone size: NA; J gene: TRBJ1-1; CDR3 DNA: TGTGCCACCATACCTCAGGGGGGCACTGAAGCTTTCTTT; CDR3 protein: CATIPQGGTEAFF
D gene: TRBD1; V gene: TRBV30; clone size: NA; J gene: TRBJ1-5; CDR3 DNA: TGTGCCTGGAGTGGCGGGACAGTGGGCAATCAGCCCCAGCATTTT; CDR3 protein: CAWSGGTVGNQPQHF
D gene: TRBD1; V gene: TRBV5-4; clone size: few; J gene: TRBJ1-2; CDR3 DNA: TGTGCCAGCAGCACACCGGGACAGGATTACGGCTATGGCTACACCTTC; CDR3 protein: CASSTPGQDYGYGYTF
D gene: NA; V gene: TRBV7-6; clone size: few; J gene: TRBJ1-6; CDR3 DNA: TGTGCCAGCAGCTCCTACTTTTCACCCCTCCACTTT; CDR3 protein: CASSSYFSPLHF
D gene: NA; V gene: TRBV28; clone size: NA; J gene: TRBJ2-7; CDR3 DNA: TGTGCCAGCAGTTTGAACGGAGGCTCCTACGAGCAGTACTTC; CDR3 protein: CASSLNGGSYEQYF
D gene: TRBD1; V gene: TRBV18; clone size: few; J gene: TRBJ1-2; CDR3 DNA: TGTGCCAGCTCACCCTGGGGACAGTCCTATGGCTACACCTTC; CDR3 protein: CASSPWGQSYGYTF
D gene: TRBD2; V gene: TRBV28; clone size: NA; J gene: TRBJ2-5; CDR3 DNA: TGTGCCAGCAGTTTATTGCGGGGGGTCCGGGAGACCCAGTACTTC; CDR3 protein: CASSLLRGVRETQYF
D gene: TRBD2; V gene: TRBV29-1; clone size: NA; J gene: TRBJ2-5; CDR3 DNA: TGCAGCGTTGTTCTAGCGGGTTCGAGCCAAGAGACCCAGTACTTC; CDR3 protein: CSVVLAGSSQETQYF
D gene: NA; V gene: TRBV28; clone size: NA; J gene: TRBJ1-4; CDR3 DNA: TGTGCCAGCAGGACGACAGCCCTTAATGAAAAACTGTTTTTT; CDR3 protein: CASRTTALNEKLFF
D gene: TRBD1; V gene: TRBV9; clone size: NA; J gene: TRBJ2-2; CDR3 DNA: TGTGCCAGCAGCCCCTATGCTAAACAGGGGTCCGGAACCGGGGAGCTGTTTTTT; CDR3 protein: CASSPYAKQGSGTGELFF
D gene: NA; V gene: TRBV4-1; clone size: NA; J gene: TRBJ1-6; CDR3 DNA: TGCGCCAGCAGCCAAGTTGCAGGGTGGAATTCACCCCTCCACTTT; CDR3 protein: CASSQVAGWNSPLHF
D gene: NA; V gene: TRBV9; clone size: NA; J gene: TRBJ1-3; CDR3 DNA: TGTGCCAGCAGAGCACAGGGCAGCTCTGGAAACACCATATATTTT; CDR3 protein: CASRAQGSSGNTIYF
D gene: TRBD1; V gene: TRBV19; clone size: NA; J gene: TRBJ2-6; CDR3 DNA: TGTGCCAGTAGTATAGGACAGGGGTCAATCAGCTCTGGGGCCAACGTCCTGACTTTC; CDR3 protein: CASSIGQGSISSGANVLTF
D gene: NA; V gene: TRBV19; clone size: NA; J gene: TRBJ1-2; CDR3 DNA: TGTGCCAGTAAAGCAGGTGTGGACTATGGCTACACCTTC; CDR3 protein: CASKAGVDYGYTF
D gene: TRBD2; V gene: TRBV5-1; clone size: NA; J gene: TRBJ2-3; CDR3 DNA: TGCGCCAGCAGCTTGGAGGGTAGCGGGGGGGCAGATACGCAGTATTTT; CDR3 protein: CASSLEGSGGADTQYF
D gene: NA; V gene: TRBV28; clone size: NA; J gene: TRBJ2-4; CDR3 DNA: TGTGCCAGCAGTTTAGCGGGGGCGATTGCCAAAAACATTCAGTACTTC; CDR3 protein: CASSLAGAIAKNIQYF
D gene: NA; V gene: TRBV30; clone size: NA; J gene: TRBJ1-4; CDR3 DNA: TGTGCCTGGTCTGCTACAACTAATGAAAAACTGTTTTTT; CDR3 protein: CAWSATTNEKLFF
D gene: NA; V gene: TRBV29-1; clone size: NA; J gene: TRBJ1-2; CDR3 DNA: TGCAGCACCGTACAAACTAACTATGGCTACACCTTC; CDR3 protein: CSTVQTNYGYTF
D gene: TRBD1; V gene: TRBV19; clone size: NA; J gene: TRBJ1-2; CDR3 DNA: TGTGCCAGTAATACGGGACAGGGTAACTATGGCTACACCTTC; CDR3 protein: CASNTGQGNYGYTF
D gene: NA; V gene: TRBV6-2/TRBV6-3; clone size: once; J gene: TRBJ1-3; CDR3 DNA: TGTGCCAGCAGTGCTAGAGCGCCTAGTCCCTTCTCTGGAAACACCATATATTTT; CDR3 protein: CASSARAPSPFSGNTIYF
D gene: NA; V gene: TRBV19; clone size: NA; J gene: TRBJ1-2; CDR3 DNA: TGTGCCAGTAGTGGTCAGGGCGGTGGCTACACCTTC; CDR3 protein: CASSGQGGGYTF
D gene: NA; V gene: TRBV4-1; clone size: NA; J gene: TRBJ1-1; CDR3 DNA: TGCGCCAGCAGCCAAGATTGGCCAGGGAACACTGAAGCTTTCTTT; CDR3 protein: CASSQDWPGNTEAFF
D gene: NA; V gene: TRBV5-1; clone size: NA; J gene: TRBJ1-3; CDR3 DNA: TGCGCCAGCAGTCTGGAGGGAGGATCTGGAAACACCATATATTTT; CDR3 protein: CASSLEGGSGNTIYF
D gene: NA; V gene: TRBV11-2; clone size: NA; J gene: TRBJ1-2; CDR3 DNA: TGTGCCAGCAGCTTAGTCGGCAGAGGGACTTATGGCTACACCTTC; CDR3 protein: CASSLVGRGTYGYTF
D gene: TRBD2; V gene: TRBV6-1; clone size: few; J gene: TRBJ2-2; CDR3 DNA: TGTGCCAGCAGTGAATTCTCGCGGGGGGGCAACGGGGAGCTGTTTTTT; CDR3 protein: CASSEFSRGGNGELFF
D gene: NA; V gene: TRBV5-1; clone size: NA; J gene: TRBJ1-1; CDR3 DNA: TGCGCCAGCAGTCTGAGTGGGGCAGGGAACACTGAAGCTTTCTTT; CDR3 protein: CASSLSGAGNTEAFF
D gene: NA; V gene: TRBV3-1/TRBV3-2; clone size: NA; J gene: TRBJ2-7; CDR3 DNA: TGTGCCAGCAGCCTTGGGCCAGGCGACTACGAGCAGTACTTC; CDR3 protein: CASSLGPGDYEQYF
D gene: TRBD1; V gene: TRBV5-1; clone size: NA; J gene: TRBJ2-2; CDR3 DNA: TGCGCCAGCAGCTTGGCAGGGGGTGGACCCGGGGAGCTGTTTTTT; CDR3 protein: CASSLAGGGPGELFF
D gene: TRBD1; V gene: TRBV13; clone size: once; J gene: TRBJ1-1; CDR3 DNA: TGTGCCAGCAGCTTAGGAACAGGGGGTGCCACTGAAGCTTTCTTT; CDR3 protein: CASSLGTGGATEAFF
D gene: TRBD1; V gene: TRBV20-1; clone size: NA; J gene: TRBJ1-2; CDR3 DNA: TGCAGTGCTAGTCCGACGGACAGGGGGCGAGGATCTAACTATGGCTACACCTTC; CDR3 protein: CSASPTDRGRGSNYGYTF
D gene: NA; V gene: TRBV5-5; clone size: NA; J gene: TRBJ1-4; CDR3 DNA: TGTGCCAGCAGCTTGCGAGGGTATGATGGTGAAAAACTGTTTTTT; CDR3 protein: CASSLRGYDGEKLFF
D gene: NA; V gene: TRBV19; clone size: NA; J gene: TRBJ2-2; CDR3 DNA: TGTGCCGCCACGAGCCGGGGGAACACCGGGGAGCTGTTTTTT; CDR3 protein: CAATSRGNTGELFF